Sequencing of this T cell receptor beta chain was carried out in a study of cytomegalovirus exposure and HLA in healthy donors. The study's findings and limits: Previous analysis showed most TCR beta V segments were productive about 90% or about 30% of the time. CMV antigen specificity was confirmed in vitro for a few CMV-associated chains. The study labeled 170 or so TCR beta chains cytomegalovirus-associated. The dataset shows that most TCR sequences were rare, while some public TCRs occurred in many donors.

60 Vbeta and 13 Jbeta primers were used in PCR. TCRdb's copy holds only in-frame clones and misses some; the assay was immunoSEQ multiplex PCR. The sample shows some 63,000 clones, 80% of them seen only once. On this clone itself: Antigen: not known.

V was clipped by 6 bases and J by 7 bases; unmatched bases: 2. The CDR3 contains 14 residues. Germline V gene sequence: CDR1 MNHEY, CDR2 SVGAGI. V gene TRBV6-5 combines with J gene TRBJ2-1; the match to TRBD2 covers 14 bases. The sequence came from a woman aged 40 to 50 in good health and CMV-seronegative. The source material was PBMCs. The CDR3 reads CASRGLAGENEQFF. The CDR3 nucleotides read TGTGCCAGCAGGGGACTAGCGGGAGAAAATGAGCAGTTCTTC.